Below, one T cell receptor beta chain is given with its context. This entry comes from a study of blood T cell repertoires in COVID-19. Study-level information: Samples taken during acute and convalescent COVID-19 were collected in the United States, Italy and Spain. The cDNA or gDNA used as material had been derived from T cells, B-cell-depleted T cells, or PBMCs.

CDR1 is MNHNS, CDR2 SASEGT, per germline. There are 18 residues in the CDR3. Trimming removed 4 bases from V and 0 bases from J, with 16 bases in between. In the authors' methods: Quantification of nucleated cells was approximated via reference gene primer amplification. Sequencing used immunoSEQ multiplex PCR; TCRdb keeps in-frame clones, though not all of them. That table supplies the V and J calls and clone size; D and trimming were determined from the DNA. The data contain roughly 100,000 clones, 70% to 90% of them seen just once; the ten biggest clones take up around 2%. Source material: peripheral blood. The chain links TRBV6-1 to TRBJ2-6; TRBD2 is a possible D gene (6 bases). This receptor was taken from a man aged 45-60 years with active COVID-19. CDR3 loop: CASSGGVPGRSGANVLTF. Here the CDR3 DNA reads TGTGCCAGCAGTGGGGGGGTGCCCGGTCGCTCTGGGGCCAACGTCCTGACTTTC.